The 25 T cell receptor beta chains below were found in one sample sequenced in a study of T cell responses to AZD1222 COVID-19 vaccine. Assay used: immunoSEQ multiplex PCR; TCRdb lists only in-frame clones, some missing. The sample shows just under 85,000 clones, 85% to 90% of them seen only once. This sample comprised peripheral blood, obtained on day 0 of AZD1222 vaccination. The receptor source for this set is an adult in good health.

J is TRBJ1-5 and V is TRBV3-1 (or the pseudogene TRBV3-2), with D unresolved. The V gene's germline CDR1 is LGHDT and CDR2 YNNKEL (reference sequence). Trimming removed 4 bases from V and 0 bases from J, with 4 bases in between. The CDR3 has 13 residues. CDR3 in DNA: TGTGCCAGCAGCCCCGGTAGCAATCAGCCCCAGCATTTT. Amino acids: CASSPGSNQPQHF.

V and J are TRBV7-2 and TRBJ2-1; 7 bases fit TRBD1. V dropped 6 bases and J dropped 6; count of bases not matched to a gene: 17. There are 17 residues in the CDR3. The germline V gene has CDR1 SGHTA and CDR2 FQGNSA. Here the CDR3 reads CASRSRSSGTDPNEQFF. The CDR3 nucleotides read TGTGCCAGCAGATCCCGCTCCTCCGGGACAGACCCCAATGAGCAGTTCTTC.

This sequence joins TRBV5-6 and TRBJ2-7, with D tentatively TRBD2 (6 bases). The CDR3 is 15 amino acids. The germline CDR1 and CDR2 sequences are SGHDT and YYEEEE. V lost 0 bases and J 4 bases, leaving 14 bases between the germline ends. CDR3 sequence: CASSLGGLLAYEQYF. The CDR3 region has the DNA TGTGCCAGCAGCTTGGGGGGCCTACTAGCATACGAGCAGTACTTC. Full variable domain (missing parts from reference TRBV5-6 and TRBJ2-7): DAGVTQSPTHLIKTRGQQVTLRCSPKSGHDTVSWYQQALGQGPQFIFQYYEEEERQRGNFPDRFSGHQFPNYSSELNVNALLLGDSALYLCASSLGGLLAYEQYFGPGTRLTVT.

The chain recombines TRBV25-1 with TRBJ1-3; D may be TRBD1 (5 bases). The V end lost 4 bases, the J end lost 4 bases, and 11 bases lay between the germline ends. This CDR3 contains 14 residues. Germline CDR1 and CDR2: MGHDK and SYGVNS. This CDR3 is CASSAAGPGNTIYF. The CDR3 DNA reads as TGTGCCAGCAGTGCCGCAGGGCCAGGAAACACCATATATTTT.

The chain carries TRBV7-2 and TRBJ2-1; D is unresolved. The V end lost 1 base, the J end lost 0 bases, and 16 bases lay between the germline ends. This CDR3 has 18 amino acids. CDR1 is SGHTA and CDR2 is FQGNSA in the germline V gene. The DNA of the CDR3 is TGTGCCAGCAGCTTAGGTCTAAAGAGCGACCGCTCCTACAATGAGCAGTTCTTC. Its protein is CASSLGLKSDRSYNEQFF.

The chain combines TRBV10-3 with TRBJ2-2; D is possibly TRBD2 (5 bases). Germline V CDR1 and CDR2: ENHRY, SYGVKD. The V end lost 4 bases, the J end lost 4 bases, and 7 bases lay between the germline ends. The length of the CDR3 is 13 residues. The CDR3 spells CAISVEGTGELFF. DNA for the CDR3: TGTGCCATCAGTGTAGAGGGCACCGGGGAGCTGTTTTTT.

The chain employs TRBV14 and TRBJ2-5; D unresolved. Trimming shortened V by 0 bases and J by 9 bases, and 11 bases separated the two germline ends. This CDR3 contains 13 residues. Germline-derived CDR1 and CDR2 are SGHDN and FVKESK. The CDR3: CASSQDTLQPQYF. In DNA, the CDR3 is TGTGCCAGCAGCCAAGATACCCTCCAACCCCAGTACTTC.

V usage is TRBV2 and J usage is TRBJ1-2, with TRBD1 matching over 9 bases. The germline gives CDR1 SNHLY, CDR2 FYNNEI. The CDR3 length is 14 residues. The V gene end was trimmed by 6 bases and the J gene end by 8 bases; junction bases not matched to a gene: 10. CDR3 bases: TGTGCCAGCAGCCCGACAGGGGGGAGTTACGGCTACACCTTC. Its translation is CASSPTGGSYGYTF.

The V and J genes are TRBV7-8 and TRBJ1-4, with TRBD1 identical over 8 bases. After removal of 5 bases from V and 10 bases from J, the junction contained 6 bases not matched to a gene. From germline, CDR1 is SGHVS and CDR2 FQNEAQ. The CDR3 extends over 13 amino acids. In DNA form, the CDR3 reads TGTGCCAGCAGCGCGCTACAGGGGGGAAAACTGTTTTTT. Its protein is CASSALQGGKLFF. Using reference TRBV7-8 and TRBJ1-4 for the parts outside the CDR3, the full variable domain is GAGVSQSPRYKVAKRGQDVALRCDPISGHVSLFWYQQALGQGPEFLTYFQNEAQLDKSGLPSDRFFAERPEGSVSTLKIQRTQQEDSAVYLCASSALQGGKLFFGSGTQLSVL.

The chain combines TRBV29-1 with TRBJ1-5; D is possibly TRBD1 (5 bases). The V and J ends lost 6 bases and 1 base respectively, with 10 bases between them. The CDR3 has 13 amino acids. Germline V gene lookup returns CDR1 SQVTM and CDR2 ANQGSEA. The CDR3 region has the DNA TGCAGCGTGGCGACAGCCAGCAATCAGCCCCAGCATTTT. This gives the protein CSVATASNQPQHF.

The genes are TRBV6-1 and TRBJ2-7, with D unresolved. This CDR3 is 12 amino acids long. Per the germline V gene, CDR1 is MNHNS and CDR2 is SASEGT. Trimming removed 3 bases from V and 3 bases from J, with 6 bases in between. CDR3 bases: TGTGCCAGCAGTGACGGCATCTACGAGCAGTACTTC. It codes for CASSDGIYEQYF.

CDR3: CASSLYAWDTQYF. CDR3 sequence (DNA): TGTGCCAGCAGTTTGTATGCGTGGGATACGCAGTATTTT. The chain uses TRBV27 and TRBJ2-3; D is undetermined. V dropped 3 bases and J dropped 6 bases, with 10 bases sitting between them. The CDR3 covers 13 residues. Germline values: CDR1 MNHEY, CDR2 SMNVEV (reference sequence).

The V gene is TRBV19, the J gene TRBJ2-3; unclear D gene. With 9 bases removed from V and 7 bases from J, the gap between germline ends came to 11 bases. CDR1 LNHDA and CDR2 SQIVND come from the germline V gene (reference sequence). This CDR3 has 11 residues. The DNA for the CDR3 is TGTGCCAGCGCCGGTCCCTATACGCAGTATTTT. Residues: CASAGPYTQYF.

This clone was observed a few times. The chain joins TRBV11-2 to TRBJ2-5; D possibly matches TRBD1 or TRBD2 (5 bases each). The CDR3 runs to 13 residues. The V gene's germline CDR1 is SGHAT and CDR2 FQNNGV. The germline V and J ends were trimmed by 3 bases and 7 bases, with 12 bases remaining between them. The CDR3: CASSLGPPGTQYF. The CDR3 bases are TGTGCCAGCAGCTTGGGACCCCCTGGGACCCAGTACTTC.

This clone came up once. The chain links TRBV3-1 (or the pseudogene TRBV3-2) to TRBJ2-7; the D call may be TRBD1 or TRBD2 (5 bases each). V was pared by 1 base and J by 6 bases, with 16 bases between. Germline CDR1 is LGHDT and CDR2 is YNNKEL (reference sequence). CDR3 length equals 15 residues. The CDR3 sequence is CASSQGDLPRPEQYF. The CDR3 nucleotides read TGTGCCAGCAGCCAAGGGGACCTCCCCCGCCCCGAGCAGTACTTC.

The chain uses TRBV24-1 and TRBJ2-3; D may correspond to TRBD1 or TRBD2 (6 bases each). Germline CDR1 KGHDR, CDR2 SFDVKD. This CDR3 has 17 amino acids. Trimming shortened V by 3 bases and J by 0 bases, and 15 bases separated the two germline ends. The CDR3 DNA reads TGTGCCACCAGTGATCCCTCCGGGGGCGGGAGCACAGATACGCAGTATTTT. This encodes CATSDPSGGGSTDTQYF.

This chain connects TRBV27 to TRBJ1-3; the match to TRBD1 covers 10 bases. Germline V gives CDR1 MNHEY, CDR2 SMNVEV (reference sequence). This CDR3 has 16 amino acids. Trimming took 8 bases from V and 0 from J; bases not matched to a gene: 7. The CDR3 spells CASEPGQGISGNTIYF. The CDR3 DNA follows: TGTGCCAGCGAGCCGGGACAGGGGATCTCTGGAAACACCATATATTTT.

The chain recombines TRBV10-3 with TRBJ2-2; 9 nucleotides align to TRBD1. Unmatched junction bases numbered 3, after V lost 4 bases and J lost 6 bases. CDR1 is ENHRY and CDR2 is SYGVKD in the germline V gene. There are 14 residues in the CDR3. CDR3 nucleotides: TGTGCCATCAGTGGGGACAGGGCTCCCGGGGAGCTGTTTTTT. This translates into CAISGDRAPGELFF.

The chain has TRBV21-1 and TRBJ2-7. TRBV21-1 constitutes a pseudogene. The CDR3 sequence is 13 residues long. The CDR3 nucleotides read TGTGCCAGCAGCCCAAGCCGTAGGTACGAGCAGTACTTC. This gives the protein CASSPSRRYEQYF.

This chain connects TRBV6-5 to TRBJ1-2; unclear D gene. V was clipped by 4 bases and J by 4 bases, with 7 bases between them. Germline assignment: CDR1 MNHEY and CDR2 SVGAGI. The CDR3 is 12 amino acids. The CDR3 protein is CASSSNSYGYTF. The DNA for the CDR3 is TGTGCCAGCAGTTCCAACTCCTATGGCTACACCTTC.

V is TRBV3-1 (or the pseudogene TRBV3-2) and J is TRBJ1-2; a weak D match, TRBD1 (5 bases). Germline CDR1 LGHDT, CDR2 YNNKEL (reference sequence). The CDR3 extends over 15 amino acids. Deletions cut 2 bases from V and 8 bases from J, with 18 bases between. The CDR3 DNA follows: TGTGCCAGCAGCCAACTCAGGGAACTAGGGGTAGGCTACACCTTC. Amino acids: CASSQLRELGVGYTF.

The chain couples TRBV28 to TRBJ2-4, with D possibly being TRBD1 (5 bases). Per the germline V gene, CDR1 is MDHEN and CDR2 is SYDVKM. The CDR3 is 16 amino acids. V was clipped by 5 bases and J by 0 bases, with 14 bases between them. CDR3 DNA sequence: TGTGCCAGCAGTCTTTCGGACACCGTAGCCAAAAACATTCAGTACTTC. Translated, it gives CASSLSDTVAKNIQYF.

The chain combines TRBV11-2 with TRBJ2-7; perhaps TRBD2 as D (5 bases). CDR1 and CDR2 (germline): SGHAT, FQNNGV. This CDR3 has 15 amino acids. The V end was cut by 5 bases, the J end by 0 bases, with 14 bases between. The CDR3 region has the DNA TGTGCCAGCAGCATACGGACTGGGAGCTCCTACGAGCAGTACTTC. As protein: CASSIRTGSSYEQYF. Combining the CDR3 with reference TRBV11-2 and TRBJ2-7 gives the whole variable domain EAGVAQSPRYKIIEKRQSVAFWCNPISGHATLYWYQQILGQGPKLLIQFQNNGVVDDSQLPKDRFSAERLKGVDSTLKIQPAKLEDSAVYLCASSIRTGSSYEQYFGPGTRLTVT.

V is TRBV9 and J is TRBJ1-6; 7 nucleotides agree with TRBD1. Looked up from germline, CDR1 is SGDLS and CDR2 is YYNGEE. The CDR3 has 13 residues. The ends lost 3 bases at V and 9 bases at J; junction bases unmatched: 3. Written as DNA, the CDR3 is TGTGCCAGCAGCGGGACAGGTGTTTCACCCCTCCACTTT. Translation gives CASSGTGVSPLHF.

The rearrangement joins TRBV30 to TRBJ1-1; weak D call: TRBD1 (5 bases). The CDR3 spans 12 residues. V dropped 7 bases and J dropped 2 bases, with 11 bases sitting between them. CDR1 is GTSNPN, CDR2 SVGIG, per germline (reference sequence). This CDR3 reads CASTGGNTEAFF. CDR3 bases: TGTGCCTCGACGGGGGGTAACACTGAAGCTTTCTTT.